The clone carrying this T cell receptor beta chain was counted once. Its target is unknown. The data derive from a study of OX40 agonist ivuxolimab in advanced cancers. The assay was immunoSEQ multiplex PCR, and TCRdb's table has in-frame clones only and misses some. The sample includes around 140,000 clones, under 95% of them seen just once. Germline CDR1 is SGHNT and CDR2 is YYREEE (reference sequence). The CDR3 spans 15 residues. V was cut by 2 bases and J by 1 base, with 9 bases left in between. Study observations and caveats: The investigators did not determine what antigen specificity the expanded peripheral T cells had. Expanded clones were, on average, more numerous among CD8+ T cells than CD4+.

This clonotype originated in an adult with an advanced solid tumor such as melanoma, head and neck, liver or kidney cancer. This specimen consisted of CD4+ or CD8+ T cells sorted from blood, obtained in a trial of the OX40 agonist ivuxolimab. The chain recombines TRBV5-4 with TRBJ2-2; D perhaps matches TRBD1 (5 bases). CDR3 amino acids: CASSLKQVNTGELFF. In nucleotides, the CDR3 is TGTGCCAGCAGCTTAAAACAGGTGAACACCGGGGAGCTGTTTTTT.